Below, one T cell receptor (beta chain) is given with its context. Its antigen remains unknown. It was with 60 Vbeta and 13 Jbeta primers that the PCR ran. Generated by immunoSEQ multiplex PCR, the TCRdb table keeps only in-frame clones and is missing some. The sample lists under 200,000 clones, 75% to 90% occurring once. The source of the sample is a study of cytomegalovirus exposure and HLA in healthy donors. About the study: Earlier, some 180 million T cells were analyzed, and 90 million to 120 million unique TCR beta sequences were found among them.

The study, taken as a whole, reports: In a later analysis, specific HLA alleles were associated with around 17,000 TCR beta sequences at a 0.05 false discovery rate. CMV antigen specificity of three CMV-associated chains was confirmed in vitro. In an earlier analysis, most TCR beta V segments were productive about 87% or about 30% of the time.

The germline CDR1 and CDR2 sequences are SGHRS and YFSETQ. This CDR3 region has 16 residues. V dropped 2 bases and J dropped 4; count of bases not matched to a gene: 9. The sample consisted of PBMCs. The clonotype originates from a woman aged 18 to 35 in good health and CMV-seronegative. V gene TRBV5-1 combines with J gene TRBJ2-5, with 9 nucleotides matching TRBD1. CDR3 nucleotide sequence: TGCGCCAGCAGCTTAATGCTGACAGGGGGTGGAGAGACCCAGTACTTC. Residues: CASSLMLTGGGETQYF. Supplemented by reference TRBV5-1 and TRBJ2-5, the full variable domain reads KAGVTQTPRYLIKTRGQQVTLSCSPISGHRSVSWYQQTPGQGLQFLFEYFSETQRNKGNFPGRFSGRQFSNSRSEMNVSTLELGDSALYLCASSLMLTGGGETQYFGPGTRLLVL.